This T cell receptor beta chain was observed in a study of radiation and T cells in renal cell carcinoma. Overall study findings and caveats: Top tumor clonotypes rose in blood 2 weeks post-radiation, then contracted.

Time point indicated: baseline pretreatment blood. The treatment denotes: 15 Gy SBRT to primary tumor, nephrectomy 4 weeks later. The patient's renal cell carcinoma had clear cell pathology. Deletions cut 5 bases from V and 5 bases from J, with 13 bases between. From germline, CDR1 is LNHDA and CDR2 SQIVND (reference sequence). The CDR3 sequence is 14 residues long. This clone has ten or more counts. Its matching antigen is unknown. Generated by immunoSEQ multiplex PCR, the TCRdb table keeps only in-frame clones and is missing some. The sample shows about 130,000 clones, around nine tenths of them seen only once.

This sequence joins TRBV19 and TRBJ1-5; possibly TRBD1 for D (5 bases). Sequences were derived from blood, sampled from a patient whose treatment included radiotherapy and nephrectomy. This clonotype was sampled from a woman in her 50s with renal cell carcinoma. CDR3 DNA: TGTGCCAGTAGTCTCGGGGGTCGTTATCAGCCCCAGCATTTT. Protein sequence: CASSLGGRYQPQHF.